This T cell receptor beta chain emerged from a study of CD8+CD57+ T cells in acquired aplastic anemia. Study information: Sorted CD4+ and CD8+ cells yielded around 3 ug of DNA on average. Study-wide findings and caveats: A set of twenty-nine CD8+ CDR3 sequences was shared between patients and controls, and these sequences appeared highly expressed in patients. Patients and controls had CD8+ Simpson's diversity values that were not significantly distinct.

To note about this clonotype: Its antigen remains unidentified.

V lost 5 bases and J lost 5, with 15 bases in between. The length of the CDR3 is 14 residues. In germline, CDR1 is SGHVS, CDR2 FQNEAQ. Genomic DNA, serving as template, underwent TCR beta VDJ and CDR3 profiling. Via MiXCR, TCRdb re-called the reads, giving one row per CDR3 protein. This table has 200,000 or so distinct CDR3 sequences, about three fifths appearing once. This receptor was identified in a human donor with severe aplastic anemia or a healthy control (not recorded which). The specimen sequenced was sorted CD4+, CD8+, or CD8+CD57+ T cells (not recorded which) from PBMCs. The chain combines TRBV7-8 with TRBJ2-5; TRBD2 might be the D (6 bases). The CDR3 loop is CASSHRRGGETQYF. DNA for the CDR3: TGTGCCAGCAGCCACAGGAGGGGTGGGGAGACCCAGTACTTC.